This note documents a single T cell receptor (beta chain) sequence. This entry belongs to a study of shared clonotypes between healthy human individuals. Sorted-subset replicate PCR reactions were performed with approximately 0.2 ug DNA, corresponding to about 32,000 T cell genomes. Generated by immunoSEQ multiplex PCR, the TCRdb table keeps only in-frame clones and is missing some. The table lists hundreds of thousands of clones, around 74% of them singletons. The sample was memory CD4+ T cells sorted from blood. Subset: CD45RA-negative fraction. The sequence came from a man aged 30 to 45 in good health.

DNA of the CDR3: TGTGCCAGCAGTGACGTCGGCAGGAACAATGAAAAACTGTTTTTT. Its translation: CASSDVGRNNEKLFF. The chain links TRBV2 to TRBJ1-4; D unresolved. Germline V gives CDR1 SNHLY, CDR2 FYNNEI. V lost 3 bases, J lost 5 bases, and 13 bases lay in between. The CDR3 covers 15 residues.